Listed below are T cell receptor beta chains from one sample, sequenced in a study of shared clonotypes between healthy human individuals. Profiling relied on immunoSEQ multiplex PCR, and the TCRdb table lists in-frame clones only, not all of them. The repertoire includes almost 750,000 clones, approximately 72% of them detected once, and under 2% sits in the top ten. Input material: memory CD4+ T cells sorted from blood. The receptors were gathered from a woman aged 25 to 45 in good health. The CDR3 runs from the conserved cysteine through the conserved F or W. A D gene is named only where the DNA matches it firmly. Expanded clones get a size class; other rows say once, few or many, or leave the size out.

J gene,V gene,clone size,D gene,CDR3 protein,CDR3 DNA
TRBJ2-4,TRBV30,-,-,CAWRTSLLRAPIAKNIQYF,TGTGCCTGGAGAACGAGTCTCCTGCGGGCTCCAATAGCCAAAAACATTCAGTACTTC
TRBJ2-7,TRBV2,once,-,CASRQGSYEQYF,TGTGCCAGCAGGCAGGGGTCCTACGAGCAGTACTTC
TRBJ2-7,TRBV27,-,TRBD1,CASSFGQGPYEQYF,TGTGCCAGCAGTTTCGGACAGGGCCCCTACGAGCAGTACTTC
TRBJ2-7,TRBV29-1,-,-,CSVGQGLYYEQYF,TGCAGCGTTGGGCAGGGCCTATACTACGAGCAGTACTTC
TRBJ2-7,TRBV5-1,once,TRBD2,CASSTGSGLAGVRSYEQYF,TGCGCCAGCAGCACCGGATCTGGACTAGCGGGAGTTAGGTCCTACGAGCAGTACTTC
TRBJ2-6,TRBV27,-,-,CASSFRRGGSGANVLTF,TGTGCCAGCAGTTTCCGCAGGGGGGGGTCTGGGGCCAACGTCCTGACTTTC
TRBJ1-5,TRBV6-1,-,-,CASRNGQPQHF,TGTGCCAGCAGAAACGGTCAGCCCCAGCATTTT
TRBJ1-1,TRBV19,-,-,CASRIEGNTEAFF,TGTGCCAGTAGGATTGAGGGGAACACTGAAGCTTTCTTT
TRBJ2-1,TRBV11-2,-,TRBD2,CASSLGTSGSREQFF,TGTGCCAGCAGCTTAGGGACTAGCGGGAGTCGAGAGCAGTTCTTC
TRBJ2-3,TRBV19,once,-,CASSILDNTDTQYF,TGTGCCAGTAGTATATTGGACAACACAGATACGCAGTATTTT
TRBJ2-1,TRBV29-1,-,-,CSGKRTGSYNEQFF,TGCAGCGGGAAAAGGACGGGGTCCTACAATGAGCAGTTCTTC
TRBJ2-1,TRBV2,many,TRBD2,CASSARLADDEQFF,TGTGCCAGCAGTGCTCGTCTAGCGGACGATGAGCAGTTCTTC
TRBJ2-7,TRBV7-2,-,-,CASRPGGSRTYEQYF,TGTGCCAGCAGGCCGGGGGGCTCCAGGACCTACGAGCAGTACTTC
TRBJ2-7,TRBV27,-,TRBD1,CASSAGGVSYEQYF,TGTGCCAGCAGCGCAGGGGGAGTATCGTACGAGCAGTACTTC
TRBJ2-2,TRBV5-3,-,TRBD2,CARSTGTSGENTGELFF,TGTGCCAGAAGCACTGGGACTAGCGGAGAGAACACCGGGGAGCTGTTTTTT
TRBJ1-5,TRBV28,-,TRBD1,CASSSRWTGVGQPQHF,TGTGCCAGCAGTTCTAGGTGGACAGGGGTGGGGCAGCCCCAGCATTTT
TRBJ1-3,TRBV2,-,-,CASRARENKAGNTIYF,TGTGCCAGCCGCGCCAGGGAAAATAAGGCTGGAAACACCATATATTTT
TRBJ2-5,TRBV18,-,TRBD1,CASTQGDQETQYF,TGTGCCAGCACACAGGGGGACCAAGAGACCCAGTACTTC
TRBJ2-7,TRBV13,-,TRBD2,CASSRVLAGGLYEQYF,TGTGCCAGCAGCCGAGTACTAGCGGGAGGGTTGTACGAGCAGTACTTC
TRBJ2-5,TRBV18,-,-,CASSTGIGETQYF,TGTGCCAGCTCGACAGGAATTGGGGAGACCCAGTACTTC
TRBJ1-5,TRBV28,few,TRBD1,CASSQTGLQPQHF,TGTGCCAGCAGTCAGACAGGGCTACAGCCCCAGCATTTT
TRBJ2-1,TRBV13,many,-,CASSLGGRRVEQFF,TGTGCCAGCAGCTTAGGTGGACGCCGCGTCGAGCAGTTCTTC
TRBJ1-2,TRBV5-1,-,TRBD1,CASSRGQGFNYGYTF,TGCGCCAGCAGCCGCGGACAGGGATTTAACTATGGCTACACCTTC
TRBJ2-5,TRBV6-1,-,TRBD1,CASYRGAETQYF,TGTGCCAGCTACAGGGGAGCAGAGACCCAGTACTTC
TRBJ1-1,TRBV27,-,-,CASSGTPVYMNTEAFF,TGTGCCAGTAGCGGGACCCCCGTTTATATGAACACTGAAGCTTTCTTT
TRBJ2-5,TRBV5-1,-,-,CASSLRVGQETQYF,TGCGCCAGCTCACTCAGAGTGGGCCAAGAGACCCAGTACTTC
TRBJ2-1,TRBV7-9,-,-,CASSLVPRQPWTDNEQFF,TGTGCCAGCAGCTTAGTCCCCCGTCAACCCTGGACTGACAATGAGCAGTTCTTC
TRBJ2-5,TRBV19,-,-,CASSIGGHETQYF,TGTGCCAGTAGTATAGGAGGCCACGAGACCCAGTACTTC
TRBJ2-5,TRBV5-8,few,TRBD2,CASSLRLAGEETQYF,TGTGCCAGCAGCTTGAGGCTAGCGGGAGAGGAGACCCAGTACTTC
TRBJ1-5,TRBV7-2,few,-,CASSLFSGSNQPQHF,TGTGCCAGCAGCTTATTTTCAGGTAGCAATCAGCCCCAGCATTTT
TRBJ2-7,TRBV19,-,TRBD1,CASSGGQATYEQYF,TGTGCCAGTAGTGGGGGACAGGCTACCTACGAGCAGTACTTC